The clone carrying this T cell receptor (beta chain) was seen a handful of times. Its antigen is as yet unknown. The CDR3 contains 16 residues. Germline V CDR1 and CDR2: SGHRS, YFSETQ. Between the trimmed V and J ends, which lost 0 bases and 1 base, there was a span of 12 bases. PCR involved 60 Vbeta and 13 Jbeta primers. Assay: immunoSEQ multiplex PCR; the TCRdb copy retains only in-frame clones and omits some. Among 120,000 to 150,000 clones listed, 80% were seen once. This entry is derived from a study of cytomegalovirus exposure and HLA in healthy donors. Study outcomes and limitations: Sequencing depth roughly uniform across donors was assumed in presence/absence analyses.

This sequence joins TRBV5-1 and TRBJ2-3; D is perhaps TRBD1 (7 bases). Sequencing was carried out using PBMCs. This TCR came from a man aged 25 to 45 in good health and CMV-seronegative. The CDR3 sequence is CASSLGQGGGTDTQYF. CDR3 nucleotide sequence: TGCGCCAGCAGCTTGGGTCAGGGGGGAGGCACAGATACGCAGTATTTT.